The following is a T cell receptor (beta chain) sequence with its context. Its cognate antigen has yet to be identified. No clone much larger than this one lies a single base away; base qualities are absent. From cysteine to phenylalanine, the CDR3 is 10 amino acids long. Only the CDR3 region is kept as DNA, spanning 30 bases read in frame from base 1. V is pared back by 7 bases and J by 10 bases, with 10 bases lying between the germline termini. CDR1 is given as MNHNY and CDR2 as SVGAGI, both from the germline V gene (reference sequence). The data originate from a study of blood T cell repertoires in COVID-19 (dated by TCRdb to the early 2020s). In the study overall: Samples covering the acute and convalescent phases of COVID-19 were provided by collaborators in the United States, Italy and Spain. The repertoires were released in a freely available public database meant as a resource for research on the immune response to SARS-CoV-2. The dataset comprised deeply sampled blood TCRbeta repertoires from subjects exposed to, actively infected with, or recovered from COVID-19. Samples came from the ongoing ImmuneRACE study (first 160 participants) plus 1,254 subjects from 6 global collaborators. Nearly every sample came with metadata listing a de-identified subject ID, COVID-19 status, age in years and sex. The prospective study material was composed of cDNA or gDNA derived from T cells, B-cell-depleted T cells, or PBMCs. Where available, HLA class I and class II types were obtained from metadata supplied by the sample provider rather than from assay-based typing.

The investigation overall reported the following: The amount of clinical and demographic metadata varied by source and participant and was provided uncurated.

TCRbeta CDR3 regions were amplified from genomic DNA by means of the immunoSEQ Assay, a bias-controlled multiplex PCR. In the original analysis: The number of nucleated cells in each sample was estimated from the amplification of reference gene primers within the assay. To quantify the absolute abundance of each unique TCRbeta CDR3 rearrangement, sequence reads were collapsed and filtered. Productive Simpson clonality was computed per sample as the square root of Simpson's diversity index over productive rearrangements. What TCRdb holds here is the immuneACCESS table cut down to in-frame rearrangements. Part of the clones is not present; checked against another copy, under half of the missing clones reflect an unresolved V gene, and the others are unexplained. V, J and clone size derive from that table, while D and trimming were established from the DNA sequence. This sample is represented by around 130,000 clones; around 76% of them were singletons. 11% of the sample is taken by the ten largest.

Collaborating institutions collected whole blood in K2EDTA tubes following their own protocols. For TCRbeta analysis, collaborators shipped samples in one of three forms: frozen whole blood, isolated PBMCs, or DNA extracted from either of those sample types. Sequenced: peripheral blood. The sequence came from a human donor in a cohort sampled during active COVID-19. The chain employs TRBV6-6 and TRBJ1-1; no D segment can be confidently identified. The CDR3 region: CASIRGLAFF. The base sequence is TGTGCCAGCATACGGGGATTAGCTTTCTTT.